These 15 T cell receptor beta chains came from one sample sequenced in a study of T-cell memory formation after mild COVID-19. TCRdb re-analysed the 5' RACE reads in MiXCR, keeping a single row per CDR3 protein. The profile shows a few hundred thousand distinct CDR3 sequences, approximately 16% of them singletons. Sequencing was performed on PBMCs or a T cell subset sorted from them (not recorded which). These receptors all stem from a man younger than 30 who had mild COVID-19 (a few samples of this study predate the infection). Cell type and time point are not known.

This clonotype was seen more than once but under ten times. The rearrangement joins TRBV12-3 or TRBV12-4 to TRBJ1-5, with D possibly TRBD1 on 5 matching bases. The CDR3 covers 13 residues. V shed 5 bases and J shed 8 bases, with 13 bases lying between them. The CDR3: CASSLQGGEPQHF. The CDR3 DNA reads TGTGCCAGCAGTCTCCAGGGAGGTGAGCCCCAGCATTTT.

CDR3 nucleotides: TGCAGTGCTAGCCTTAGGGAGGGCGTCGGGCAGCCCCAGCATTTT. This sequence encodes CSASLREGVGQPQHF. The V and J genes are TRBV20-1 and TRBJ1-5; D call uncertain. Germline CDR1 is DFQATT and CDR2 is SNEGSKA (reference sequence). The V gene lost 3 bases and the J gene lost 7 bases, with 19 bases spanning the gap. The CDR3 consists of 15 residues.

CDR3 nucleotide sequence: TGTGCCAGCAGCGGGATGGGGGGGAGTAATGAGCAGTTCTTC. Protein product: CASSGMGGSNEQFF. The chain joins TRBV7-3 to TRBJ2-1; 7 nucleotides match TRBD2. Germline values: CDR1 SGHTA, CDR2 FQGTGA. This CDR3 has 14 residues. V lost 5 bases and J lost 7; bases outside the gene matches: 8.

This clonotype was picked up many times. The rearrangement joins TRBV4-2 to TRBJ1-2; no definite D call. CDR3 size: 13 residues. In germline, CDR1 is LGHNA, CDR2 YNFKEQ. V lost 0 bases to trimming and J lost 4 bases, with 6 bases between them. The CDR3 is CASSQENGYGYTF. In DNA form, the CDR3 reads TGTGCCAGCAGCCAAGAGAATGGCTATGGCTACACCTTC.

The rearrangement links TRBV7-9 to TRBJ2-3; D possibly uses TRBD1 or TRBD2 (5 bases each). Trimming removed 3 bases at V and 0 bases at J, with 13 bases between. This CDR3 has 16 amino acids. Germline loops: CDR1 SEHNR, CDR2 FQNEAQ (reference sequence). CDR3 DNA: TGTGCCAGCAGCTTCCCCCCCGGGGCCAGCACAGATACGCAGTATTTT. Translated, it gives CASSFPPGASTDTQYF.

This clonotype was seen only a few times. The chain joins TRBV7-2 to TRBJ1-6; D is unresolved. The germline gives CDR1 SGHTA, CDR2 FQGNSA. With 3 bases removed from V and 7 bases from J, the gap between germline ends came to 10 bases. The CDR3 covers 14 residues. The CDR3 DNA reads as TGTGCCAGCAGCTTCATTATGGGGAATTCACCCCTCCACTTT. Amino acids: CASSFIMGNSPLHF. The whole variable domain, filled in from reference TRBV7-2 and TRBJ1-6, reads GAGVSQSPSNKVTEKGKDVELRCDPISGHTALYWYRQSLGQGLEFLIYFQGNSAPDKSGLPSDRFSAERTGGSVSTLTIQRTQQEDSAVYLCASSFIMGNSPLHFGNGTRLTVT.

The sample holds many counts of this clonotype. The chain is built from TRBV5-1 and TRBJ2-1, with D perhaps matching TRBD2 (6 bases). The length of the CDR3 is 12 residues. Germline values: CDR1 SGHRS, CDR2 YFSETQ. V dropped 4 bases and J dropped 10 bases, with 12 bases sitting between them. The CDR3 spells CASSMGGDEQFF. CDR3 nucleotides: TGCGCCAGCAGCATGGGGGGAGACGAGCAGTTCTTC. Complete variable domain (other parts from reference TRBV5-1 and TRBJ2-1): KAGVTQTPRYLIKTRGQQVTLSCSPISGHRSVSWYQQTPGQGLQFLFEYFSETQRNKGNFPGRFSGRQFSNSRSEMNVSTLELGDSALYLCASSMGGDEQFFGPGTRLTVL.

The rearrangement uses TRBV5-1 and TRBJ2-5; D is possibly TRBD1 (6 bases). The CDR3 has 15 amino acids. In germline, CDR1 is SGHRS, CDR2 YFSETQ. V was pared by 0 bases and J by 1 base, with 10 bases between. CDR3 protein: CASSLGTALQETQYF. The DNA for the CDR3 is TGCGCCAGCAGCTTGGGGACAGCCCTCCAAGAGACCCAGTACTTC.

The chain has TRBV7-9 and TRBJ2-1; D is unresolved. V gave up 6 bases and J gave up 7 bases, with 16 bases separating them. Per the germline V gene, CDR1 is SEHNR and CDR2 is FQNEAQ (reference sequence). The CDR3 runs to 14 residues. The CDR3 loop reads CASRQRTGGNEQFF. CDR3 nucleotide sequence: TGTGCCAGCAGACAGAGGACCGGTGGGAATGAGCAGTTCTTC.

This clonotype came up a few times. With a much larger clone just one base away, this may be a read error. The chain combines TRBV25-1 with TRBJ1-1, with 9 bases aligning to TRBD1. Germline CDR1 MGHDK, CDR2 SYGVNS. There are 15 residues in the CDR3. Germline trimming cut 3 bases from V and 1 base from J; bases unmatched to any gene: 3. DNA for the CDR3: TGTGCCAGCAGTGATCCGGGACAGGGGAACACTGAAGCTTTCTTT. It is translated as CASSDPGQGNTEAFF.

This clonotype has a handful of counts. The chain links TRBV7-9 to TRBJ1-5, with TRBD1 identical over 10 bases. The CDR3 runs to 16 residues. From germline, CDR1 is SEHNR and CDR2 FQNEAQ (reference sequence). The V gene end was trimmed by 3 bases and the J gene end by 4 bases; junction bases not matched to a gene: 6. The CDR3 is CASSLGTGVLNQPQHF. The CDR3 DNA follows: TGTGCCAGCAGCTTGGGGACAGGGGTCCTAAATCAGCCCCAGCATTTT.

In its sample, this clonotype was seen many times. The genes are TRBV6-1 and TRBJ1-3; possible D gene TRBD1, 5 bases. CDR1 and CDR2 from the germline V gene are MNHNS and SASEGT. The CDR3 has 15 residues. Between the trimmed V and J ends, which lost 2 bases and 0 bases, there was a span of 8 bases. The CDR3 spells CASSETGDSGNTIYF. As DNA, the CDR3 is TGTGCCAGCAGTGAAACGGGGGACTCTGGAAACACCATATATTTT.

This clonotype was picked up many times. The CDR3: CASSPRLAGGAYNEQFF. The CDR3 DNA sequence: TGTGCCAGCAGTCCCCGCCTAGCGGGGGGCGCCTACAATGAGCAGTTCTTC. This chain joins TRBV5-5 and TRBJ2-1; 11 bases are a match to TRBD2. Germline V gene data show CDR1 as SGHKS and CDR2 as YYEKEE (reference sequence). Losses at the gene ends were 5 bases for V and 2 bases for J; bases not matched to a gene: 9. The length of the CDR3 is 17 residues.

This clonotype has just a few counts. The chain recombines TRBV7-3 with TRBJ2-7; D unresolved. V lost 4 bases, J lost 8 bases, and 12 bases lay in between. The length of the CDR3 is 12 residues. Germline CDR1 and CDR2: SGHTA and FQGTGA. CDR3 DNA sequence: TGTGCCAGCAGCTCCAGACCGCCTCAGCAGTACTTC. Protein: CASSSRPPQQYF.

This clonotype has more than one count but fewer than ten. As DNA, the CDR3 is TGCAGTGCTTCCGAGCGGTCCAGGGAGACCCAGTACTTC. This codes for CSASERSRETQYF. The rearrangement uses TRBV20-1 and TRBJ2-5, with TRBD2 as a possible D gene (5 bases). The CDR3 sequence is 13 residues long. From germline, CDR1 is DFQATT and CDR2 SNEGSKA (reference sequence). The V and J ends lost 5 bases and 5 bases respectively, with 15 bases between them.